The clone carrying this T cell receptor beta chain was counted many times. Its antigen is undetermined. From the 5' RACE reads, TCRdb called clonotypes with MiXCR, one entry per CDR3 protein. In the table there are approximately 150,000 distinct CDR3 sequences, approximately 17% of which are singletons. Germline CDR1 reads SGDLS; CDR2 reads YYNGEE. The CDR3 contains 14 residues. Trimming shortened V by 0 bases and J by 1 base, and 5 bases separated the two germline ends. This entry is derived from a study of CD8 T cells in ankylosing spondylitis. Study-wide results and caveats: A motif of under 10 highly homologous TCR beta variants was seen as apparently characteristic of ankylosing spondylitis blood. Within matched ankylosing spondylitis synovial fluid, disease-linked clones were reportedly significantly enriched.

Source material: blood, either unsorted or a sorted T cell fraction (not recorded which). V usage is TRBV9 and J usage is TRBJ1-5; D is unresolved. This sequence was found in a male donor with ankylosing spondylitis. CDR3 loop: CASSVGLSNQPQHF. CDR3 bases: TGTGCCAGCAGCGTAGGGTTAAGCAATCAGCCCCAGCATTTT. Complete variable domain (other parts from reference TRBV9 and TRBJ1-5): DSGVTQTPKHLITATGQRVTLRCSPRSGDLSVYWYQQSLDQGLQFLIQYYNGEERAKGNILERFSAQQFPDLHSELNLSSLELGDSALYFCASSVGLSNQPQHFGDGTRLSIL.